The sequence of this TCR beta chain was determined in a study of cytotoxic CD8 clonotypes in ibrutinib-treated CLL. At the level of the study: Patients: fewer than 12 relapsed/refractory, approximately 15 treatment-naive, 17 to 18 IGHV unmutated. Partial responders around 25, complete 2; some 12 progressed and about 15 stayed in remission by median around 62 months. Study observations and caveats: With treatment, public clonotypes, which were uncommon, either contracted or remained stable.

Germline trimming cut 5 bases from V and 9 bases from J; bases unmatched to any gene: 14. CDR3 size: 16 residues. The V gene's germline CDR1 is MNHEY and CDR2 SMNVEV (reference sequence). PBMCs that had been cryopreserved were the source of 2 to 2.5 micrograms of genomic DNA for TCR beta libraries. To note about this clone: The antigen remains unidentified.

The table came from immunoSEQ multiplex PCR; TCRdb's copy has only in-frame clones and leaves some out. The sample lists nearly 300,000 clones; roughly four fifths were seen once. The sequencing used PBMCs, collected at disease progression, from a patient treated with ibrutinib. The sequence derives from a human donor with chronic lymphocytic leukemia. The chain couples TRBV27 to TRBJ2-1, with 9 nucleotides matching TRBD2. DNA of the CDR3: TGTGCCAGCAGTCCCTTAGCGGGAGCCGCGGTTGGTGAGCAGTTCTTC. The encoded protein is CASSPLAGAAVGEQFF.